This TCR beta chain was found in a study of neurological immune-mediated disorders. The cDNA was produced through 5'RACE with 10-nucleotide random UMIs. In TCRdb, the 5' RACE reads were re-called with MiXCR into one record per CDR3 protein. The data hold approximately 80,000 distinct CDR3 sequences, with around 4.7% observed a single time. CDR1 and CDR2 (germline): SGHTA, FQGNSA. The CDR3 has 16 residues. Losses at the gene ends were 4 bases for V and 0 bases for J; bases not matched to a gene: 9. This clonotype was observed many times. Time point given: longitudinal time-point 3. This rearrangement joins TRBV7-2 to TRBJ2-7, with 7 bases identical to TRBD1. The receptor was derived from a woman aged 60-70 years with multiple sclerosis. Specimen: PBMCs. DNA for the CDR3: TGTGCCAGCAGCTCGGCCGGGACAGCGATCTCCTACGAGCAGTACTTC. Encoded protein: CASSSAGTAISYEQYF.